The clone carrying this T cell receptor beta chain was found once. The sample comes from a study of blood T cell repertoires in COVID-19. This CDR3 contains 16 residues. The junction had 10 bases not matched to a gene; V was cut back by 5 bases and J by 1 base. Per germline, CDR1 MNHEY and CDR2 SMNVEV (reference sequence). Authors' processing steps: Amplification of reference gene primers provided the estimated nucleated cell counts. Measured with immunoSEQ multiplex PCR; TCRdb has only the in-frame clones, and not every one. That table is the source of V, J and clone size, and D and trimming were worked out from the DNA. This sample has 85,000 to 130,000 clones, with around 83% found just once.

The TCR originated in a woman of 80 years or more with active or convalescent COVID-19. This chain connects TRBV27 to TRBJ1-2, with TRBD1 matching over 7 bases. Input material: peripheral blood. The chain's CDR3 is CASSLNRDSLNYGYTF. In DNA, the CDR3 is TGTGCCAGCAGTCTCAACCGGGACAGCCTTAACTATGGCTACACCTTC.